The 2 T cell receptor beta chains below all came from one sample that was sequenced in a study of control samples from healthy donors and cancer patients. Sequencing was performed with immunoSEQ multiplex PCR; in TCRdb, only in-frame clones are kept and a portion is missing. Of about 410,000 clones listed, approximately 90% are singletons. Sequences were obtained from PBMCs. Receptor source: a man aged 40-49 years with head and neck cancer.

This rearrangement joins TRBV29-1 to TRBJ1-4, with D hard to call. V lost 4 bases and J 4 bases, leaving 13 bases between the germline ends. This CDR3 has 14 residues. Germline V gene sequence: CDR1 SQVTM, CDR2 ANQGSEA. The CDR3 region is CSVVGGSSNEKLFF. CDR3 nucleotides: TGCAGCGTTGTCGGAGGATCCAGTAATGAAAAACTGTTTTTT.

The chain has TRBV18 and TRBJ1-1; D unresolved. The CDR3 totals 14 residues. V lost 1 base and J 0 bases, leaving 6 bases between the germline ends. Germline V CDR1 and CDR2: KGHSH, LQKENI. CDR3 amino acids: CASSPLAVNTEAFF. In nucleotides, the CDR3 is TGTGCCAGCTCACCACTTGCAGTGAACACTGAAGCTTTCTTT.